This T cell receptor (beta chain) comes out of a study of blood T cell repertoires in COVID-19. Study context: Donors in the United States, Italy and Spain gave samples during acute or convalescent COVID-19. T cells, B-cell-depleted T cells, or PBMCs provided the cDNA or gDNA that served as material.

Per the original data handling: Estimated nucleated cell counts came from reference gene primer amplification. Assay: immunoSEQ multiplex PCR; the TCRdb copy retains only in-frame clones and omits some. The DNA was the basis for D and trimming; V, J and clone size are from that table. Of under 90,000 clones in the sample, about 80% are singletons; the top ten hold 5.7%. The CDR3 contains 15 residues. Germline values: CDR1 SGHTA, CDR2 FQGTGA. Trimming at V came to 5 bases and at J to 9 bases, leaving 11 bases not matched to a gene. The receptor's source is a man aged 50 to 60 with active or convalescent COVID-19. The sample consisted of peripheral blood. The V call is TRBV7-3, the J call TRBJ2-2; 8 nucleotides align to TRBD1. CDR3 DNA sequence: TGTGCCAGCAGCAGGGGCCAGGGGGCGTCCCGGGAGCTGTTTTTT. Its translation is CASSRGQGASRELFF.